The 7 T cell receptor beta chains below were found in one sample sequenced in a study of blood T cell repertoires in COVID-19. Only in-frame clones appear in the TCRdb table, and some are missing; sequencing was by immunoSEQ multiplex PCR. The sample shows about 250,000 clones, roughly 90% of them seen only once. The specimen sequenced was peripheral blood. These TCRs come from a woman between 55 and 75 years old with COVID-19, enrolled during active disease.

The CDR3 DNA sequence: TGTGCCAGCAGCAAGGGGGGACAGGGGTTGCATGGCTACACCTTC. Translating gives CASSKGGQGLHGYTF. The chain carries TRBV5-4 and TRBJ1-2, with 10 positions matching TRBD1. Germline-derived CDR1 and CDR2 are SGHNT and YYREEE (reference sequence). The junction had 9 bases not matched to a gene; V was cut back by 4 bases and J by 6 bases. The CDR3 contains 15 residues.

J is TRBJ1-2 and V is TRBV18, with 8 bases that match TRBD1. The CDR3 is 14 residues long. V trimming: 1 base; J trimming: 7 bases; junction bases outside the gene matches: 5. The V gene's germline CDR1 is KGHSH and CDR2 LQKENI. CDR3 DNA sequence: TGTGCCAGCTCACCACGGGACAGGCGGGGTGGCTACACCTTC. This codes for CASSPRDRRGGYTF.

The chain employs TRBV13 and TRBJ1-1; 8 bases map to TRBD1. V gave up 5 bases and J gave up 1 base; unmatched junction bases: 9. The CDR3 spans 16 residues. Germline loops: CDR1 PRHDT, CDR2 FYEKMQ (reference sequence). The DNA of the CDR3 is TGTGCCAGCAGCCTACGGACAGGGCTCCAGAACACTGAAGCTTTCTTT. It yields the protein CASSLRTGLQNTEAFF. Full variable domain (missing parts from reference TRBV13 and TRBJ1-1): AAGVIQSPRHLIKEKRETATLKCYPIPRHDTVYWYQQGPGQDPQFLISFYEKMQSDKGSIPDRFSAQQFSDYHSELNMSSLELGDSALYFCASSLRTGLQNTEAFFGQGTRLTVV.

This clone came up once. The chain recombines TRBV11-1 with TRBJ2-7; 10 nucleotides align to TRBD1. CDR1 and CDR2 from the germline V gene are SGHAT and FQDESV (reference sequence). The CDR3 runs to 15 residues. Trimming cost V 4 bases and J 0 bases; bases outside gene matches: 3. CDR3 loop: CASSYDRGLSYEQYF. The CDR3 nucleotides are TGTGCCAGCAGCTATGACAGGGGGCTCTCCTACGAGCAGTACTTC.

CDR3 nucleotide sequence: TGTGCCAGCAGCTTGCAGGGTGGCAACGTCCTGACTTTC. It yields the protein CASSLQGGNVLTF. The genes are TRBV5-6 and TRBJ2-6; weak D call: TRBD1 (5 bases). V was trimmed by 1 base and J by 9 bases, leaving 8 bases between them. CDR1 is SGHDT and CDR2 is YYEEEE in the germline V gene. The CDR3 loop spans 13 amino acids.

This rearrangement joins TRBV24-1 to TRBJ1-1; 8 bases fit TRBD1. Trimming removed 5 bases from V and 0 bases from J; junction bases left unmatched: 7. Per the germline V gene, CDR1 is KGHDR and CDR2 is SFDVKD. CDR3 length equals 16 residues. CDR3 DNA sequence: TGTGCCACCAGTGTACATGGACAGGGACTGAACACTGAAGCTTTCTTT. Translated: CATSVHGQGLNTEAFF.

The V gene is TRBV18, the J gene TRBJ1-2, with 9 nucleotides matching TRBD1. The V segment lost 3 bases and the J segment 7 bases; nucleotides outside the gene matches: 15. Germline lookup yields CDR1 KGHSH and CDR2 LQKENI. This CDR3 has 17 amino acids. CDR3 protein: CASSPVVADRGGSGYTF. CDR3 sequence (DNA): TGTGCCAGCTCACCCGTAGTCGCGGACAGGGGAGGTAGTGGCTACACCTTC.